This T cell receptor (beta chain) was profiled in a study of a mutant IDH1 vaccine in newly diagnosed glioma. Germline V gene sequence: CDR1 SGHDN, CDR2 FVKESK. This CDR3 is built from 14 residues. V was trimmed by 2 bases and J by 2 bases, leaving 9 bases between them. Time point given: week 35, safety follow-up. Topical imiquimod was applied with each vaccine dose, which held 300 ug of mutant IDH1 20-mer peptide. TCRdb's table, derived via immunoSEQ multiplex PCR, lists solely in-frame clones and lacks some. Among tens of thousands of clones listed, more than 75% were seen once. A word on this clone: Its antigen is as yet unknown.

The rearrangement links TRBV14 to TRBJ1-2; D is undetermined. The material was PBMCs, obtained from a glioma patient whose treatment included an IDH1 peptide vaccine. The receptor was derived from a middle-aged woman with glioma. This chain's CDR3 is CASSQNSPNYGYTF. The CDR3 DNA is TGTGCCAGCAGCCAAAACAGCCCAAACTATGGCTACACCTTC.